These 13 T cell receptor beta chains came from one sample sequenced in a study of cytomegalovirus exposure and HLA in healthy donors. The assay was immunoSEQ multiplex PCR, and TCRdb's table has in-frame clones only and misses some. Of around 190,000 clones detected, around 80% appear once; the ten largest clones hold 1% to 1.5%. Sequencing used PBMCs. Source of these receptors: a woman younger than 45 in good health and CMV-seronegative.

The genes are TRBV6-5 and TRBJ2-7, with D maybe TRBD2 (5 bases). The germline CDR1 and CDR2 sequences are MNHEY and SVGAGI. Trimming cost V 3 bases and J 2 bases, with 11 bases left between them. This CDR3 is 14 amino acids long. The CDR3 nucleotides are TGTGCCAGCAGTTATGAGGGTCTCACCTACGAGCAGTACTTC. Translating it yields CASSYEGLTYEQYF.

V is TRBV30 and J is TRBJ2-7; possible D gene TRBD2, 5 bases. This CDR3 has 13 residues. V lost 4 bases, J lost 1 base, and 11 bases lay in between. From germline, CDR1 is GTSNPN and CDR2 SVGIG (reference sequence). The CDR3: CAWTLAKSYEQYF. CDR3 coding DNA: TGTGCCTGGACCCTAGCAAAGTCCTACGAGCAGTACTTC.

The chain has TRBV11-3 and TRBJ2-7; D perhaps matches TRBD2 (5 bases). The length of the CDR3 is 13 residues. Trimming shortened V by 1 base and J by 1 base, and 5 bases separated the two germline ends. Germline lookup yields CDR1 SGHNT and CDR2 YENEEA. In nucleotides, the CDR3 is TGTGCCAGCAGCTTAGCGGGGTCCTACGAGCAGTACTTC. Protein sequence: CASSLAGSYEQYF.

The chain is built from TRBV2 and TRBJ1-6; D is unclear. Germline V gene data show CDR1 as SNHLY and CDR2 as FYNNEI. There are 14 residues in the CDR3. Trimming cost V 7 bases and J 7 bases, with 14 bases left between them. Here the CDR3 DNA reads TGTGCCAGCACCCTTGGAGGGATCAATTCACCCCTCCACTTT. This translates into CASTLGGINSPLHF.

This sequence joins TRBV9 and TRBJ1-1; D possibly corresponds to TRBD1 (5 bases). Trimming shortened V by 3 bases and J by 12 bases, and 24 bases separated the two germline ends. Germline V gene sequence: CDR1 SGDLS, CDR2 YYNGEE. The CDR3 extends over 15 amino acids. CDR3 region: CASSASLGQGKTSFF. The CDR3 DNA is TGTGCCAGCAGCGCAAGCCTTGGGCAGGGCAAGACGTCTTTCTTT.

The CDR3 loop is CASSIYGIGELFF. CDR3 nucleotides: TGTGCCAGCAGCATATACGGTATCGGGGAGCTGTTTTTT. This rearrangement joins TRBV7-2 to TRBJ2-2, with D hard to call. The germline gives CDR1 SGHTA, CDR2 FQGNSA. The V and J ends lost 5 bases and 7 bases respectively, with 11 bases between them. CDR3 length equals 13 residues. Complete variable domain (other parts from reference TRBV7-2 and TRBJ2-2): GAGVSQSPSNKVTEKGKDVELRCDPISGHTALYWYRQSLGQGLEFLIYFQGNSAPDKSGLPSDRFSAERTGGSVSTLTIQRTQQEDSAVYLCASSIYGIGELFFGEGSRLTVL.

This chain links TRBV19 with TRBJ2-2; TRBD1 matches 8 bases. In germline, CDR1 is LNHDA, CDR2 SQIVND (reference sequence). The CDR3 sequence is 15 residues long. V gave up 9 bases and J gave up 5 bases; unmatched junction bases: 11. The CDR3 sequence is CASKTGEEETGELFF. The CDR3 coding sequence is TGTGCCAGCAAGACAGGGGAAGAGGAGACCGGGGAGCTGTTTTTT.

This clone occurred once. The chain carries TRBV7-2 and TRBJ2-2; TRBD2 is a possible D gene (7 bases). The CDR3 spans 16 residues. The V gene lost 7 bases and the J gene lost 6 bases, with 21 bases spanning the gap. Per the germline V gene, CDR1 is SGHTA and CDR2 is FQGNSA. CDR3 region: CASNHLGGAPPGELFF. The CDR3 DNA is TGTGCCAGCAACCACCTGGGGGGGGCACCCCCCGGGGAGCTGTTTTTT.

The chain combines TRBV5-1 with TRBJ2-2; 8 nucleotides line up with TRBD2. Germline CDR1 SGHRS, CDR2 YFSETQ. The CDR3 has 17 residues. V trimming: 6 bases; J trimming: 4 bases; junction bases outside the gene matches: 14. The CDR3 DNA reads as TGCGCCAGCACCCCACTAACCGGGGCGGGGGGCACCGGGGAGCTGTTTTTT. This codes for CASTPLTGAGGTGELFF. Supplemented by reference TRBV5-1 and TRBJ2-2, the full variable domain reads KAGVTQTPRYLIKTRGQQVTLSCSPISGHRSVSWYQQTPGQGLQFLFEYFSETQRNKGNFPGRFSGRQFSNSRSEMNVSTLELGDSALYLCASTPLTGAGGTGELFFGEGSRLTVL.

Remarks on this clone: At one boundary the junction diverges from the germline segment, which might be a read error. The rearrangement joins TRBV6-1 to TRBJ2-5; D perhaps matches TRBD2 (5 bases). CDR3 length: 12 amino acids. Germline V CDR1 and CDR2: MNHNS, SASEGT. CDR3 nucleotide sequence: TGTGCCAGCAGTGTCGCCTGGACTCGGACCAACTTC. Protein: CASSVAWTRTNF.

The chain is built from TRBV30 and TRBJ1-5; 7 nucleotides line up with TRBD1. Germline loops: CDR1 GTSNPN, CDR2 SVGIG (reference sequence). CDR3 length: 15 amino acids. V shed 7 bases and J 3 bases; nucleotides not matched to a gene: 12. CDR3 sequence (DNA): TGTGCCTACTTGGACAGGACCAGACTCAATCAGCCCCAGCATTTT. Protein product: CAYLDRTRLNQPQHF.

CDR3 sequence: CATSRDAGEGETQYF. The DNA for the CDR3 is TGTGCCACCAGCAGAGACGCAGGGGAGGGGGAGACCCAGTACTTC. The chain employs TRBV15 and TRBJ2-5, with D possibly TRBD2 on 7 matching bases. CDR3 length: 15 residues. Germline V CDR1 and CDR2: LNHNV, YYDKDF (reference sequence). V lost 0 bases, J lost 5 bases, and 13 bases lay in between.

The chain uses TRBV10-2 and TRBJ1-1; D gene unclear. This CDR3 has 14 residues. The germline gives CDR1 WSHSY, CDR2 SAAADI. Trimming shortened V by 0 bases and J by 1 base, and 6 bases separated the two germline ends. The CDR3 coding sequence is TGCGCCAGCAGTGAGTCCCCCGGGAACACTGAAGCTTTCTTT. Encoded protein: CASSESPGNTEAFF.